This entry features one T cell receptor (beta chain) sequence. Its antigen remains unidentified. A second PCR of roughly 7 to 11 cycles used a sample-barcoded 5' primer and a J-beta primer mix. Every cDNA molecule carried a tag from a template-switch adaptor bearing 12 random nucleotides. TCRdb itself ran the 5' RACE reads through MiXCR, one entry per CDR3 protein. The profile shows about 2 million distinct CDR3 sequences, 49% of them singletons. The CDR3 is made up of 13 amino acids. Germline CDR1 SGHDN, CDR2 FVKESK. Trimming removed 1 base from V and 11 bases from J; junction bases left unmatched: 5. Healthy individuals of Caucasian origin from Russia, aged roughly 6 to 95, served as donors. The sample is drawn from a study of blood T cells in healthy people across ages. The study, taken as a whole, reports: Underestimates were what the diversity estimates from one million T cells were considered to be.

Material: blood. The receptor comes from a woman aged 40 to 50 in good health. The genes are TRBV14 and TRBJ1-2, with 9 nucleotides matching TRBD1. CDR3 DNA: TGTGCCAGCAGCCAAGTGAGACAGGGGGAGTACACCTTC. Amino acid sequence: CASSQVRQGEYTF. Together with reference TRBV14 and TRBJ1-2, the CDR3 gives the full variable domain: EAGVTQFPSHSVIEKGQTVTLRCDPISGHDNLYWYRRVMGKEIKFLLHFVKESKQDESGMPNNRFLAERTGGTYSTLKVQPAELEDSGVYFCASSQVRQGEYTFGSGTRLTVV.